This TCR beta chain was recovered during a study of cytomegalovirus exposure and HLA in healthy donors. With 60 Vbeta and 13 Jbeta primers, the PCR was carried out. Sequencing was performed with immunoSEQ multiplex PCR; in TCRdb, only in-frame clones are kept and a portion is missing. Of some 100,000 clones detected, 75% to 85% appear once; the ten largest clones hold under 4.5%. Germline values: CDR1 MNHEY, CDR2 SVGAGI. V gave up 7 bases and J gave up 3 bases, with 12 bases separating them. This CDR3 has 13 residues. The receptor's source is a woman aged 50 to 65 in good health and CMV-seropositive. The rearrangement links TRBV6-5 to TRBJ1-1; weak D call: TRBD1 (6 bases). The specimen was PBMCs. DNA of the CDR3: TGTGCCAGCACACGGGACACCCACACTGAAGCTTTCTTT. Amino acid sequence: CASTRDTHTEAFF.